This T cell receptor beta chain emerged from a study of OX40 agonist ivuxolimab in advanced cancers. Study details: Three patients showed partial responses: one hepatocellular carcinoma and two cutaneous melanoma cases.

Study outcomes and limitations: The average count of expanded clones was higher among CD8+ T cells than among CD4+.

TCRdb's copy holds only in-frame clones and misses some; the assay was immunoSEQ multiplex PCR. The sample lists tens of thousands of clones; 85% to 90% were seen once. In regard to this clone: No antigen is known for it.

V was cut by 3 bases and J by 2 bases, with 7 bases left in between. Germline assignment: CDR1 SNHLY and CDR2 FYNNEI. The CDR3 covers 13 residues. This specimen was CD4+ or CD8+ T cells sorted from blood, taken in a trial of the OX40 agonist ivuxolimab. The sequence came from an adult with an advanced solid tumor such as melanoma, head and neck, liver or kidney cancer. The rearrangement joins TRBV2 to TRBJ1-1; the D is unclear. The CDR3 DNA sequence: TGTGCCAGCAGTGATAACATAAACACTGAAGCTTTCTTT. This translates into CASSDNINTEAFF.